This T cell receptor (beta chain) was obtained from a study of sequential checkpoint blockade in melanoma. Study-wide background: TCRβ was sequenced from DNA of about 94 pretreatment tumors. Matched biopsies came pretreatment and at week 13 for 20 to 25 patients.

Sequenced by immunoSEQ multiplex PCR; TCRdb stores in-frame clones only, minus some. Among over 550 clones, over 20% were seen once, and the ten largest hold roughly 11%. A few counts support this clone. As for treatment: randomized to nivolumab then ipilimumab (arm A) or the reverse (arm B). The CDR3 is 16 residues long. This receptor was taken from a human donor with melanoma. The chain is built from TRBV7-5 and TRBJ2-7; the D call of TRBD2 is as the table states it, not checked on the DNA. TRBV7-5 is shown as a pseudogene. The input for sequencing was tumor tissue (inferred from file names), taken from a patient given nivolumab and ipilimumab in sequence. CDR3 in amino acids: CASSVSGGAISYEQYF. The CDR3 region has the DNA TGTGCCAGCAGCGTGAGCGGGGGGGCGATTTCTTACGAGCAGTACTTC.